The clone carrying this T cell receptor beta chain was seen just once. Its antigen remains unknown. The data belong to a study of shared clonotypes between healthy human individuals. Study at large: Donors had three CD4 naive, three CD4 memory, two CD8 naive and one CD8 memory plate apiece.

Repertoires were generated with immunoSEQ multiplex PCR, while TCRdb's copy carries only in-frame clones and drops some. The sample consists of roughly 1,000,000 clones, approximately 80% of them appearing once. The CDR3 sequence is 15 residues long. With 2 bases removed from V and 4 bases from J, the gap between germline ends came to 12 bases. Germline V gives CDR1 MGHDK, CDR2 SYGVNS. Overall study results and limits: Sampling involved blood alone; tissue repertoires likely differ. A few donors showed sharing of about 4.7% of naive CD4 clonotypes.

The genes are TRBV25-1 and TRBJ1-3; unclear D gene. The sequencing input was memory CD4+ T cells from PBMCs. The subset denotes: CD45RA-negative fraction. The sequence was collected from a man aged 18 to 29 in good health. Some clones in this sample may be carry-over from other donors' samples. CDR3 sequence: CASSEGSWQGNTIYF. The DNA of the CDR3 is TGTGCCAGCAGTGAAGGATCGTGGCAGGGAAACACCATATATTTT.